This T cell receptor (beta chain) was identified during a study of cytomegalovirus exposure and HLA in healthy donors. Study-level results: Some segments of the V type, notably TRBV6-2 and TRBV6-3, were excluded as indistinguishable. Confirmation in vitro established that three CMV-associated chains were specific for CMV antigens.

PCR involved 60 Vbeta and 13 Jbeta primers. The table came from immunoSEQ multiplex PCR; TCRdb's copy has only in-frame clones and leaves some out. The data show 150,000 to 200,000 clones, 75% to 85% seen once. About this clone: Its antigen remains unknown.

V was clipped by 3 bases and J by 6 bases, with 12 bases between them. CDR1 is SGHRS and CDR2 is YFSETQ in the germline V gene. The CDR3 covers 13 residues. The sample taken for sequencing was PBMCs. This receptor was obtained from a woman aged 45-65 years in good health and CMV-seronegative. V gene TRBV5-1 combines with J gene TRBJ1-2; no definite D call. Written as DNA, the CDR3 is TGCGCCAGCAGCTCGGGAGTGGGGAATGGCTACACCTTC. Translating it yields CASSSGVGNGYTF.